This T cell receptor (beta chain) was retrieved from a study of blood T cell repertoires in COVID-19. Whole-study context: The origin of the acute and convalescent COVID-19 samples was the United States, Italy and Spain. PBMCs, B-cell-depleted T cells, or T cells were the source of the cDNA or gDNA that made up the material.

In the original workflow: How many nucleated cells were present was estimated from reference gene primer amplification. The repertoire was sequenced with immunoSEQ multiplex PCR; TCRdb's copy has only in-frame clones and lacks some. V and J calls and clone size come straight from that table; D and trimming were deduced from the DNA. The sample includes tens of thousands of clones, just over 85% of them seen just once. The sequence came from a woman of 80 years or more in a cohort sampled during active or convalescent COVID-19. The sample was peripheral blood.

The CDR3 coding sequence is TGTGCCAGCAGCTTAGGGGGGGGCCTAACTAGCGGTGAGCAGTTCTTC. Amino acid sequence: CASSLGGGLTSGEQFF. The gene calls are TRBV7-6 and TRBJ2-1, with 8 nucleotides matching TRBD2. CDR3 length: 16 residues. Germline CDR1 and CDR2: SGHVS and FNYEAQ. The V and J ends lost 1 base and 9 bases, in that order; junction bases with no gene match: 11.